These 25 T cell receptor beta chains were all obtained from the same sample, sequenced in a study of CD8+ T cells in alopecia areata. Treatment described: oral pan-JAK inhibitor, 5-10 mg twice daily. Extraction and reverse transcription of RNA yielded cDNA as the sequencing template. TCRdb's copy holds only in-frame clones and misses some; the assay was immunoSEQ multiplex PCR. The table has around 120,000 clones, approximately 60% seen once. The sample in question was CD4+ T cells sorted from blood, obtained at week 4, from a patient treated with tofacitinib. Receptor source: a human donor with alopecia areata.

There are a few counts of this clone. The chain employs TRBV2 and TRBJ2-7, with 12 bases that match TRBD2. After removal of 6 bases from V and 3 bases from J, the junction contained 3 bases not matched to a gene. Looked up from germline, CDR1 is SNHLY and CDR2 is FYNNEI. This CDR3 comprises 14 residues. The chain's CDR3 is CASRELAGGYEQYF. The CDR3, as DNA: TGTGCCAGCAGGGAACTAGCGGGAGGCTACGAGCAGTACTTC.

This clone has more than one count but fewer than ten. This chain links TRBV5-1 with TRBJ2-1, with a tentative D call TRBD2 (5 bases). The germline CDR1 and CDR2 sequences are SGHRS and YFSETQ. This CDR3 contains 13 residues. Trimming pared 3 bases from V and 7 bases from J, leaving 11 bases between. The CDR3 protein is CASSSSLGNEQFF. In DNA form, the CDR3 reads TGCGCCAGCAGCTCCTCACTAGGGAATGAGCAGTTCTTC.

This chain connects TRBV29-1 to TRBJ2-5, with TRBD1 matching over 9 bases. The closer fit of TRBJ2-7 to the DNA end suggests the J call may be wrong. Germline V gene data show CDR1 as SQVTM and CDR2 as ANQGSEA. The CDR3 is 12 residues long. The CDR3 loop reads CSTLGQGNEQYF. CDR3 sequence (DNA): TGCAGCACGCTGGGACAGGGTAACGAGCAGTACTTC.

The V and J genes are TRBV27 and TRBJ2-7; D perhaps matches TRBD2 (6 bases). CDR1 and CDR2 from the germline V gene are MNHEY and SMNVEV (reference sequence). This CDR3 has 14 amino acids. Trimming shortened V by 6 bases and J by 6 bases, and 18 bases separated the two germline ends. CDR3 amino acids: CASRILADRGEQYF. The CDR3 nucleotides read TGTGCCAGCAGAATCTTAGCGGACCGTGGCGAGCAGTACTTC.

The chain is built from TRBV6-5 and TRBJ2-2; TRBD1 is a possible D gene (6 bases). V lost 6 bases, J lost 2 bases, and 13 bases lay in between. The germline V gene has CDR1 MNHEY and CDR2 SVGAGI. The CDR3 is made up of 15 amino acids. DNA of the CDR3: TGTGCCAGCAGATTACAGGGTGTCAACACCGGGGAGCTGTTTTTT. Its translation: CASRLQGVNTGELFF.

This chain links TRBV27 with TRBJ2-7, with 7 bases that match TRBD2. Trimming removed 8 bases from V and 3 bases from J; junction bases left unmatched: 7. Germline values: CDR1 MNHEY, CDR2 SMNVEV (reference sequence). This CDR3 spans 13 amino acids. The CDR3 region is CASGLKRDYEQYF. CDR3 in DNA: TGTGCCAGCGGGTTAAAGCGGGACTACGAGCAGTACTTC.

A note on this clone: The sample contains more than one DNA sequence encoding this CDR3. CDR3 DNA: TGCGCCAGCAGCTTGGAGTCTCCCACAGATACGCAGTATTTT. It specifies CASSLESPTDTQYF. V gene TRBV5-1 combines with J gene TRBJ2-3, with no clear D. The ends were cut back, 0 bases at V and 2 bases at J, with 7 bases in the middle. Germline assignment: CDR1 SGHRS and CDR2 YFSETQ. The CDR3 is 14 amino acids.

The rearrangement links TRBV6-5 to TRBJ2-5; D remains unclear. Trimming left V 6 bases short and J 4 bases short, with 15 bases between. The CDR3 sequence is 14 residues long. Germline CDR1 and CDR2: MNHEY and SVGAGI. The CDR3 DNA reads TGTGCCAGCAGCAAGTCTCGGCGCCCAGAGACCCAGTACTTC. This codes for CASSKSRRPETQYF.

This chain joins TRBV2 and TRBJ1-5, with 8 positions matching TRBD1. The CDR3 is 15 residues long. The germline gives CDR1 SNHLY, CDR2 FYNNEI. Germline trimming cut 6 bases from V and 2 bases from J; bases unmatched to any gene: 6. This chain's CDR3 is CASRDDRGGNQPQHF. CDR3 nucleotides: TGTGCCAGCAGGGACGACAGGGGCGGCAATCAGCCCCAGCATTTT.

The chain is built from TRBV30 and TRBJ2-7, with D unclear. This CDR3 spans 13 amino acids. Trimming stripped 8 bases from V and 3 bases from J, with 17 bases between. Germline loops: CDR1 GTSNPN, CDR2 SVGIG (reference sequence). CDR3 sequence: CATQGGQIYEQYF. The CDR3 bases are TGTGCCACTCAAGGTGGGCAGATCTACGAGCAGTACTTC.

This clone was seen a handful of times. The chain combines TRBV30 with TRBJ1-2, with unresolved D. V was cut by 2 bases and J by 3 bases, with 4 bases left in between. The germline CDR1 and CDR2 sequences are GTSNPN and SVGIG (reference sequence). CDR3 size: 11 residues. The CDR3, as DNA: TGTGCCTGGAGTCTGCACTATGGCTACACCTTC. Its protein is CAWSLHYGYTF.

J is TRBJ2-4 and V is TRBV5-1; 9 nucleotides align to TRBD1. V lost 5 bases, J lost 8 bases, and 8 bases stayed unmatched. The CDR3 length is 14 residues. CDR1 and CDR2 (germline): SGHRS, YFSETQ. This CDR3 reads CASSSGQGKDIQYF. In DNA, the CDR3 is TGCGCCAGCAGTAGCGGACAGGGGAAGGACATTCAGTACTTC.

The V call is TRBV28, the J call TRBJ1-5; D not certain. This CDR3 comprises 14 residues. Looked up from germline, CDR1 is MDHEN and CDR2 is SYDVKM. The V and J ends lost 4 bases and 7 bases respectively, with 14 bases between them. The chain's CDR3 is CASSSDVRGQPQHF. The CDR3 DNA is TGTGCCAGCAGTTCGGACGTCCGAGGCCAGCCCCAGCATTTT.

This chain links TRBV9 with TRBJ1-2; TRBD1 matches 9 bases. Per germline, CDR1 SGDLS and CDR2 YYNGEE. The CDR3 has 15 amino acids. The ends lost 3 bases at V and 6 bases at J; junction bases unmatched: 9. CDR3 region: CASSAFTQGAHGYTF. DNA of the CDR3: TGTGCCAGCAGCGCATTTACACAGGGGGCCCATGGCTACACCTTC.

The V and J genes are TRBV30 and TRBJ2-7; 8 nucleotides align to TRBD2. Germline values: CDR1 GTSNPN, CDR2 SVGIG (reference sequence). V was clipped by 3 bases and J by 2 bases; unmatched bases: 0. This CDR3 contains 12 residues. This CDR3 reads CAWRGLAYEQYF. The DNA for the CDR3 is TGTGCCTGGAGGGGACTAGCCTACGAGCAGTACTTC.

The chain uses TRBV5-4 and TRBJ2-7; D remains unclear. V lost 4 bases and J 7 bases, leaving 15 bases between the germline ends. Germline V gene data show CDR1 as SGHNT and CDR2 as YYREEE (reference sequence). This CDR3 is built from 13 residues. The CDR3, as DNA: TGTGCCAGCAGCCCCGTCGGTCCTGGTGAGCAGTACTTC. Its protein is CASSPVGPGEQYF.

V is TRBV30 and J is TRBJ1-5; D is unresolved. Germline values: CDR1 GTSNPN, CDR2 SVGIG (reference sequence). Trimming removed 2 bases at V and 4 bases at J, with 9 bases between. The CDR3 is made up of 13 amino acids. For the CDR3, the DNA is TGTGCCTGGAGTAAAGATGGTAATCAGCCCCAGCATTTT. Translating it yields CAWSKDGNQPQHF. Variable domain in full (rest from reference TRBV30 and TRBJ1-5): SQTIHQWPATLVQPVGSPLSLECTVEGTSNPNLYWYRQAAGRGLQLLFYSVGIGQISSEVPQNLSASRPQDRQFILSSKKLLLSDSGFYLCAWSKDGNQPQHFGDGTRLSIL.

V gene TRBV18 combines with J gene TRBJ1-1, with 10 bases identical to TRBD1. With V trimmed by 7 bases and J by 8 bases, 10 bases remained unmatched. The CDR3 is made up of 14 amino acids. Germline V gives CDR1 KGHSH, CDR2 LQKENI. The CDR3 loop reads CASFSGTGVTEAFF. In DNA, the CDR3 is TGTGCCAGCTTTTCCGGGACAGGGGTGACGGAAGCTTTCTTT.

The rearrangement joins TRBV19 to TRBJ1-1, with 9 positions matching TRBD1. CDR3 length: 14 amino acids. With V trimmed by 4 bases and J by 4 bases, 4 bases remained unmatched. CDR1 and CDR2 (germline): LNHDA, SQIVND (reference sequence). The CDR3 DNA reads as TGTGCCAGTAGTAGACAGGGGGTTGGCACTGAAGCTTTCTTT. Its protein is CASSRQGVGTEAFF.

The rearrangement uses TRBV10-3 and TRBJ2-5; D is unclear. Germline V CDR1 and CDR2: ENHRY, SYGVKD. This CDR3 comprises 13 residues. V was pared by 6 bases and J by 4 bases, with 12 bases between. In DNA form, the CDR3 reads TGTGCCATCAGAATTGATCCGCGAGAGACCCAGTACTTC. This translates into CAIRIDPRETQYF.

This clone has a handful of counts. CDR3 nucleotides: TGCGCCAGCAGCCAAGATTCGTTAACAGATACGCAGTATTTT. Its translation: CASSQDSLTDTQYF. The chain recombines TRBV4-3 with TRBJ2-3, with D hard to call. CDR3 length: 14 amino acids. V was shortened by 0 bases and J by 3 bases, with 7 bases between the two germline ends. Germline V gene sequence: CDR1 LGHNA, CDR2 YSLEER.

The chain uses TRBV5-1 and TRBJ2-2; a possible D gene is TRBD1 (5 bases). CDR3 size: 16 residues. The germline V gene has CDR1 SGHRS and CDR2 YFSETQ. Trimming removed 0 bases from V and 2 bases from J, with 11 bases in between. DNA of the CDR3: TGCGCCAGCAGCTTGGCCCAGGACACCAACACCGGGGAGCTGTTTTTT. This codes for CASSLAQDTNTGELFF.

The V call is TRBV7-2, the J call TRBJ1-5; weak D call: TRBD1 (5 bases). The CDR3 loop spans 14 amino acids. The germline V gene has CDR1 SGHTA and CDR2 FQGNSA. V lost 5 bases and J lost 6, with 14 bases in between. CDR3 sequence (DNA): TGTGCCAGCAGCATCGACCCTGGGGGTCAGCCCCAGCATTTT. This sequence encodes CASSIDPGGQPQHF. The full variable domain, its missing parts supplied by reference TRBV7-2 and TRBJ1-5, is GAGVSQSPSNKVTEKGKDVELRCDPISGHTALYWYRQSLGQGLEFLIYFQGNSAPDKSGLPSDRFSAERTGGSVSTLTIQRTQQEDSAVYLCASSIDPGGQPQHFGDGTRLSIL.

The J gene is TRBJ2-1, the V gene TRBV6-6; 12 positions match TRBD2. J gave up 3 bases and V 0 bases, and 0 bases lay outside the gene matches. This CDR3 comprises 16 residues. Germline loops: CDR1 MNHNY, CDR2 SVGAGI (reference sequence). CDR3 bases: TGTGCCAGCAGTTACTCGACTAGCGGGAGCTACAATGAGCAGTTCTTC. The encoded protein is CASSYSTSGSYNEQFF.

Only a few counts were recorded for this clone. V usage is TRBV29-1 and J usage is TRBJ2-7; no clear D gene. The CDR3 length is 13 residues. V lost 7 bases to trimming and J lost 1 base, with 14 bases between them. Germline assignment: CDR1 SQVTM and CDR2 ANQGSEA. The CDR3 region is CSAVSAVSYEQYF. CDR3 DNA sequence: TGCAGCGCTGTCTCGGCTGTATCCTACGAGCAGTACTTC.